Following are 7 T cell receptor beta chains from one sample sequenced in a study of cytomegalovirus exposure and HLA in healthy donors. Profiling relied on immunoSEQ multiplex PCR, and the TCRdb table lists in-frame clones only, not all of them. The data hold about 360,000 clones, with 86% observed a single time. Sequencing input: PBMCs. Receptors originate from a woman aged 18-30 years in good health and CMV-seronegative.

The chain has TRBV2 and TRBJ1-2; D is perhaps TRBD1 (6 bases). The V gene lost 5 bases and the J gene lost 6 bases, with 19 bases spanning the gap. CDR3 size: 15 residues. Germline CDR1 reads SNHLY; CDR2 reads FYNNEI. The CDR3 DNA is TGTGCCAGCAGTAGAGTGAGGACAGTTAGAAATGGCTACACCTTC. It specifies CASSRVRTVRNGYTF.

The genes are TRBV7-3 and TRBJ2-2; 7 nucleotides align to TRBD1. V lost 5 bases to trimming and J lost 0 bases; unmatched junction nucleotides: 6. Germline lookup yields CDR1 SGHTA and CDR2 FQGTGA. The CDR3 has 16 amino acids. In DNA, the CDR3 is TGTGCCAGCAGCCTTAGGGGGCAGGCGAACACCGGGGAGCTGTTTTTT. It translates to CASSLRGQANTGELFF.

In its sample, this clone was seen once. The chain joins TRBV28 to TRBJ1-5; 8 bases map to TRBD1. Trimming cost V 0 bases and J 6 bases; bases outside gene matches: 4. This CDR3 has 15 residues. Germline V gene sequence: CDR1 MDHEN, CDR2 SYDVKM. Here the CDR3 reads CASSLWTGVGQPQHF. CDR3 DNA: TGTGCCAGCAGTTTATGGACAGGGGTAGGTCAGCCCCAGCATTTT.

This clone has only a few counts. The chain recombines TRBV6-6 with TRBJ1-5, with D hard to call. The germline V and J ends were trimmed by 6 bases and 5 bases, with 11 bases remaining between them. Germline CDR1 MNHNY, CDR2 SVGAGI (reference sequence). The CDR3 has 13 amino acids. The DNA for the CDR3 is TGTGCCAGCAGACGAGATGAGGATCAGCCCCAGCATTTT. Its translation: CASRRDEDQPQHF.

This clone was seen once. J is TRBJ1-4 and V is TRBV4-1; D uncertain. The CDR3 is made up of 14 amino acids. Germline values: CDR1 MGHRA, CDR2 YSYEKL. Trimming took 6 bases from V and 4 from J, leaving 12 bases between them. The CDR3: CASRPGRLNEKLFF. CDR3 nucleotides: TGCGCCAGCAGACCGGGTCGCCTTAATGAAAAACTGTTTTTT.

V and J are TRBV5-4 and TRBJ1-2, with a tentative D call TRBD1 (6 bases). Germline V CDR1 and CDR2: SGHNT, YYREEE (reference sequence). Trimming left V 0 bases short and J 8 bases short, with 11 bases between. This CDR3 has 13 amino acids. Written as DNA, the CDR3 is TGTGCCAGCAGCTTGGCAGGGGCGGCAGGCTACACCTTC. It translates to CASSLAGAAGYTF.

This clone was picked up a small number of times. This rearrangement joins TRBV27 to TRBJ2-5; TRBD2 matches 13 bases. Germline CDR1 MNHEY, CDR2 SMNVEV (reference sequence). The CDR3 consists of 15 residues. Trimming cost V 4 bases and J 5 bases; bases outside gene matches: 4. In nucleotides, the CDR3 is TGTGCCAGCAGTTGGACTAGCGGGAGCATTGAGACCCAGTACTTC. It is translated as CASSWTSGSIETQYF.